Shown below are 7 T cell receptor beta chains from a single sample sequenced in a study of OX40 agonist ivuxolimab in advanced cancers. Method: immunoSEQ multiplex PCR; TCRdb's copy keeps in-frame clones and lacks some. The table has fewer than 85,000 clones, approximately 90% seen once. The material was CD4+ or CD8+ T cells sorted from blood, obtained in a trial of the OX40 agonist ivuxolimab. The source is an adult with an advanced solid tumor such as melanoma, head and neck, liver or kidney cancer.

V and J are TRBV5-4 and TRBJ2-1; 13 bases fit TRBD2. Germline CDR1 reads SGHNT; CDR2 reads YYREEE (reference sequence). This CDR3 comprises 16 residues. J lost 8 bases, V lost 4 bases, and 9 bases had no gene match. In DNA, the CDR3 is TGTGCCAGCAGCCTAAAACTAGCGGGAGGGCCCGATGAGCAGTTCTTC. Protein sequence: CASSLKLAGGPDEQFF.

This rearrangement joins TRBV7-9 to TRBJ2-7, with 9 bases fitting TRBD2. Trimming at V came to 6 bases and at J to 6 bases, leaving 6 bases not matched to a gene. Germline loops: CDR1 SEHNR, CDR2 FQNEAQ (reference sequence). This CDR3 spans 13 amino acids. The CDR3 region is CASSTGTSFEQYF. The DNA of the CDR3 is TGTGCCAGCAGTACCGGGACTAGCTTCGAGCAGTACTTC.

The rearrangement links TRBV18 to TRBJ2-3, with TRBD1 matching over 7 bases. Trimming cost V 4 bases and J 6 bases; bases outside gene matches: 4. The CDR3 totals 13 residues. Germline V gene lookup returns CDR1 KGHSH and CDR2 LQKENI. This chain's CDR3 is CASSLTGFDTQYF. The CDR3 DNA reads TGTGCCAGCTCACTGACAGGGTTCGATACGCAGTATTTT. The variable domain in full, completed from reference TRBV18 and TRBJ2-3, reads NAGVMQNPRHLVRRRGQEARLRCSPMKGHSHVYWYRQLPEEGLKFMVYLQKENIIDESGMPKERFSAEFPKEGPSILRIQQVVRGDSAAYFCASSLTGFDTQYFGPGTRLTVL.

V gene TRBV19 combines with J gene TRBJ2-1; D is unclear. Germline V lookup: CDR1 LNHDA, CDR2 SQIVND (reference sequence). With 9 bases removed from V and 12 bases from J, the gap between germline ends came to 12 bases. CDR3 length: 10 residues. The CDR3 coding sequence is TGTGCCAGCGGCATAGGTGGGCAGTTCTTC. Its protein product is CASGIGGQFF.

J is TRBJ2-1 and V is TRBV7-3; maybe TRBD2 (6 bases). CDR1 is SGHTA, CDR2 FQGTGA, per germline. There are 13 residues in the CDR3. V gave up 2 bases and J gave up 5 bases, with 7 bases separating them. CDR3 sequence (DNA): TGTGCCAGCAGCTTAGGACTAAACAATGAGCAGTTCTTC. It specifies CASSLGLNNEQFF. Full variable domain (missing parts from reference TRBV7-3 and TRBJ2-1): GAGVSQTPSNKVTEKGKYVELRCDPISGHTALYWYRQSLGQGPEFLIYFQGTGAADDSGLPNDRFFAVRPEGSVSTLKIQRTERGDSAVYLCASSLGLNNEQFFGPGTRLTVL.

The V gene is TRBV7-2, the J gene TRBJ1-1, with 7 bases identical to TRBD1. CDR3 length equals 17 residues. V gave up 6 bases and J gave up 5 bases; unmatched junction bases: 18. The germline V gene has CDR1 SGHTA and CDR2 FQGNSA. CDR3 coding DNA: TGTGCCAGCAGTCTATCCCTGTTAACAGGGGTTGGGACTGAAGCTTTCTTT. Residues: CASSLSLLTGVGTEAFF.

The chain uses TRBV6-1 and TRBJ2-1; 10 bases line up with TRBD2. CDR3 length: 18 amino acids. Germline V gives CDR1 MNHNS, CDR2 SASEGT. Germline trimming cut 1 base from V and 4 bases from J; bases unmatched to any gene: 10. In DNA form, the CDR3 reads TGTGCCAGCAGTGAAGGCCCCCCTAGCGGGAGATGGTACAATGAGCAGTTCTTC. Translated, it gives CASSEGPPSGRWYNEQFF.